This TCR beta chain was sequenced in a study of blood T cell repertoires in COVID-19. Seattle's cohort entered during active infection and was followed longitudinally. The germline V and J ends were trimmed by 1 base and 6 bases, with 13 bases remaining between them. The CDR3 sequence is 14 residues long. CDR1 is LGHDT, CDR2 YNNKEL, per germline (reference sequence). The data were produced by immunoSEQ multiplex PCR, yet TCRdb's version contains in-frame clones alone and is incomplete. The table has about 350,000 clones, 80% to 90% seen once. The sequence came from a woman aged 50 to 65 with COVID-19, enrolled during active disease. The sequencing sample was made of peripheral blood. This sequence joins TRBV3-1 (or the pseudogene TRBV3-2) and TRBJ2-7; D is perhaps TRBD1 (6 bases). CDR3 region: CASSQARDMPEQYF. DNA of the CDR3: TGTGCCAGCAGCCAAGCCCGGGACATGCCCGAGCAGTACTTC.